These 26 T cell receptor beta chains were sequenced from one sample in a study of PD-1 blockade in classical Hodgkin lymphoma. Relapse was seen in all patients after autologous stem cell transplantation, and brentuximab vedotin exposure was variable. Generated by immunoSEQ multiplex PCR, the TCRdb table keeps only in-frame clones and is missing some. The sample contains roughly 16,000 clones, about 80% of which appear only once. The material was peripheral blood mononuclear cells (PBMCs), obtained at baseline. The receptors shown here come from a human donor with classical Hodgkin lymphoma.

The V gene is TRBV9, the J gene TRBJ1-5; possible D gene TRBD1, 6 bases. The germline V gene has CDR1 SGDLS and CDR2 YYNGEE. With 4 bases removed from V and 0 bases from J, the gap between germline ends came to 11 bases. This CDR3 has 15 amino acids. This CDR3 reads CASSRTGNSNQPQHF. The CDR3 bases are TGTGCCAGCAGCCGTACAGGGAATAGCAATCAGCCCCAGCATTTT.

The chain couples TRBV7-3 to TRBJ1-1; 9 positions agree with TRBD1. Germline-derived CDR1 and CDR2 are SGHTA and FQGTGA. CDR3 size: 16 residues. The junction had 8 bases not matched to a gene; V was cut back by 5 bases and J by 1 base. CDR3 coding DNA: TGTGCCAGCAGCCTCGAGGGACAGGGAGCGAACACTGAAGCTTTCTTT. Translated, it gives CASSLEGQGANTEAFF.

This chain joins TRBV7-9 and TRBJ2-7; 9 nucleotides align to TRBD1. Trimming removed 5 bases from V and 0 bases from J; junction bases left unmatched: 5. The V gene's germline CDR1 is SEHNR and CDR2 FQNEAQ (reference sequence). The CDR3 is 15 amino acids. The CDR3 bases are TGTGCCAGCAGCAACGGACAGGGGAGCTCCTACGAGCAGTACTTC. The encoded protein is CASSNGQGSSYEQYF.

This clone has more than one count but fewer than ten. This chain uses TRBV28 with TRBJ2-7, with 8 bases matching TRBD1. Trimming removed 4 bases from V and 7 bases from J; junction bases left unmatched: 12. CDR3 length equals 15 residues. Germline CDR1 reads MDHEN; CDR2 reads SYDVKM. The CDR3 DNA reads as TGTGCCAGCAGTTCCCTTCAGGGGGCGTGGAGGGAGCAGTACTTC. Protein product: CASSSLQGAWREQYF.

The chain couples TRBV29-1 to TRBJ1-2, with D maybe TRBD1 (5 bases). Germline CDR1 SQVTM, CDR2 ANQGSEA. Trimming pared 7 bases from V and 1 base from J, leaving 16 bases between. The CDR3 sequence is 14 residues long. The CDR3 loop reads CSAPYLGDNYGYTF. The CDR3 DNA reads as TGCAGCGCCCCGTATTTAGGGGATAACTATGGCTACACCTTC. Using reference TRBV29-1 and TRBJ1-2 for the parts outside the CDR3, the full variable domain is SAVISQKPSRDICQRGTSLTIQCQVDSQVTMMFWYRQQPGQSLTLIATANQGSEATYESGFVIDKFPISRPNLTFSTLTVSNMSPEDSSIYLCSAPYLGDNYGYTFGSGTRLTVV.

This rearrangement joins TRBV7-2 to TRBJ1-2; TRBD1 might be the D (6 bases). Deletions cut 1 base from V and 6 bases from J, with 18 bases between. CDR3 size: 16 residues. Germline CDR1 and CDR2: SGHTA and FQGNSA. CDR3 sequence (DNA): TGTGCCAGCAGCTTAGATATCGGGCGGGGGGCGCATGGCTACACCTTC. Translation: CASSLDIGRGAHGYTF.

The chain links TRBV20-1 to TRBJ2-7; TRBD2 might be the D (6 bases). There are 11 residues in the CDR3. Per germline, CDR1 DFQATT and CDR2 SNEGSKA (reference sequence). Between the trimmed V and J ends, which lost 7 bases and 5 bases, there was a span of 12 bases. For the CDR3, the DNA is TGCAGTGGAGGGGCGGGGAACGAGCAGTACTTC. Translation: CSGGAGNEQYF.

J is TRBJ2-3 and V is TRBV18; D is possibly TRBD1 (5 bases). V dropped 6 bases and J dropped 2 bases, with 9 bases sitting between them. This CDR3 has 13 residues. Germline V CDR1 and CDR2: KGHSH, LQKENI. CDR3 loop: CASSLTATDTQYF. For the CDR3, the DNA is TGTGCCAGCTCGCTGACAGCCACAGATACGCAGTATTTT. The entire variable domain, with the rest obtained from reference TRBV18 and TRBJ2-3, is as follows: NAGVMQNPRHLVRRRGQEARLRCSPMKGHSHVYWYRQLPEEGLKFMVYLQKENIIDESGMPKERFSAEFPKEGPSILRIQQVVRGDSAAYFCASSLTATDTQYFGPGTRLTVL.

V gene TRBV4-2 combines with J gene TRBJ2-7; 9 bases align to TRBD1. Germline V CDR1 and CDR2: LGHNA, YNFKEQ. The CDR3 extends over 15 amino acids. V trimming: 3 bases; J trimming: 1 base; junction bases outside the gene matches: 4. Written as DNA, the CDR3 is TGTGCCAGCAGCCAGGGACAGGGTACATCCTACGAGCAGTACTTC. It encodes CASSQGQGTSYEQYF.

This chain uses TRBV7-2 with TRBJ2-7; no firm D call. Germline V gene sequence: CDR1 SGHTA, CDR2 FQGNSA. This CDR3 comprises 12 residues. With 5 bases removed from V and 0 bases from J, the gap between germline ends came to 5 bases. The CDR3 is CASSTPSYEQYF. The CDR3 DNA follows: TGTGCCAGCAGCACCCCCTCCTACGAGCAGTACTTC.

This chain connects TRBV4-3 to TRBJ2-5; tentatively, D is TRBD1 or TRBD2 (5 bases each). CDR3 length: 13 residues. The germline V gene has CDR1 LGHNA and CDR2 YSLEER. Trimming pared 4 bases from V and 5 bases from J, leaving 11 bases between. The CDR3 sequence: CASSPTREETQYF. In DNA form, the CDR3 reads TGCGCCAGCAGCCCCACCAGGGAGGAGACCCAGTACTTC.

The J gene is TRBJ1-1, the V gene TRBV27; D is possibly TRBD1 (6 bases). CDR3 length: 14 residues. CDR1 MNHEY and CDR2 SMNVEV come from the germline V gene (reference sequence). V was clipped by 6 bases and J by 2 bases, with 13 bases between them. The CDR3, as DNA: TGTGCCAGCAGGGCAGGGGTCGGAAACACTGAAGCTTTCTTT. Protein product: CASRAGVGNTEAFF.

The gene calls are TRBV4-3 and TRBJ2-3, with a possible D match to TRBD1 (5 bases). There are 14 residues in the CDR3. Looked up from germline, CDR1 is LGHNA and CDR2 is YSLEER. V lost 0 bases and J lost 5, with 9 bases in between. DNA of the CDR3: TGCGCCAGCAGCCAAGATTCAGGGTTAGATACGCAGTATTTT. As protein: CASSQDSGLDTQYF.

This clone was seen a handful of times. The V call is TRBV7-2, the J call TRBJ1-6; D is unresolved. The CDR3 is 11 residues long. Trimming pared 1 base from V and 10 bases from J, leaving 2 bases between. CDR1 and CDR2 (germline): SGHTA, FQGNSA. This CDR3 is CASSLESPLHF. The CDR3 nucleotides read TGTGCCAGCAGCTTAGAGTCACCCCTCCACTTT.

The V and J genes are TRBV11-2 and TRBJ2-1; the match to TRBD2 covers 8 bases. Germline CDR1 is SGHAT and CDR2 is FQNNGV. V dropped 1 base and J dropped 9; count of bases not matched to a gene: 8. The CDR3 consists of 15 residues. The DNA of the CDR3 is TGTGCCAGCAGCTTAGTGGCGGGAGGCGGGGGTGAGCAGTTCTTC. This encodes CASSLVAGGGGEQFF.

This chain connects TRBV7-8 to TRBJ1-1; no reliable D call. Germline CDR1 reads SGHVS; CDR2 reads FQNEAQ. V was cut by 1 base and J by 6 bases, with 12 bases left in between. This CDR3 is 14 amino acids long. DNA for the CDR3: TGTGCCAGCAGCTTAGTCGTTTCGGCCGCTGAAGCTTTCTTT. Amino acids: CASSLVVSAAEAFF.

The CDR3 region is CASSLHTGEGSNQPQHF. CDR3 DNA sequence: TGTGCCAGCAGTTTACATACAGGGGAAGGAAGCAATCAGCCCCAGCATTTT. The chain is built from TRBV28 and TRBJ1-5; TRBD1 agrees at 7 bases. Germline CDR1 reads MDHEN; CDR2 reads SYDVKM. V was clipped by 2 bases and J by 1 base; unmatched bases: 8. The CDR3 runs 17 residues.

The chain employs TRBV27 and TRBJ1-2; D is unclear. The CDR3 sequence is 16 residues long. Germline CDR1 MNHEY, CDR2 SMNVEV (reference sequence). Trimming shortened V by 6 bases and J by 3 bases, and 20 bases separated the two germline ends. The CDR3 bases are TGTGCCAGCAGGTCCGGGATCAGGTCGAGCCACTATGGCTACACCTTC. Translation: CASRSGIRSSHYGYTF.

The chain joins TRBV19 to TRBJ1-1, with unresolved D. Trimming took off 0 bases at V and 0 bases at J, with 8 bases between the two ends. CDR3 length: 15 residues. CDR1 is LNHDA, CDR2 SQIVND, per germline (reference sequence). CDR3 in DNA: TGTGCCAGTAGTATAGATCAGAGTGTGAACACTGAAGCTTTCTTT. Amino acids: CASSIDQSVNTEAFF.

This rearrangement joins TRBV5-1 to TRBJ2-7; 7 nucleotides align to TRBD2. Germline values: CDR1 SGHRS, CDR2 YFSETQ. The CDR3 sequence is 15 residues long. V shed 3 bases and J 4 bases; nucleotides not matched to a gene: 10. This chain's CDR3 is CASSYGAGVQYEQYF. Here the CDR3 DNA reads TGCGCCAGCAGCTACGGTGCGGGAGTCCAGTACGAGCAGTACTTC. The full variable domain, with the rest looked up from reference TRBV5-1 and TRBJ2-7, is KAGVTQTPRYLIKTRGQQVTLSCSPISGHRSVSWYQQTPGQGLQFLFEYFSETQRNKGNFPGRFSGRQFSNSRSEMNVSTLELGDSALYLCASSYGAGVQYEQYFGPGTRLTVT.

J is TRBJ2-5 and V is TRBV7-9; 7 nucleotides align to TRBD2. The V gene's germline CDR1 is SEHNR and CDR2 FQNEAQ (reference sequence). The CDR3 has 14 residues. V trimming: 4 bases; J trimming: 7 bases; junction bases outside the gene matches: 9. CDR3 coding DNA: TGTGCCAGCAGCTGGGAGGGTAGCGCAGGGACCCAGTACTTC. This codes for CASSWEGSAGTQYF. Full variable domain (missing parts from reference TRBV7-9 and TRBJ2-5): DTGVSQNPRHKITKRGQNVTFRCDPISEHNRLYWYRQTLGQGPEFLTYFQNEAQLEKSRLLSDRFSAERPKGSFSTLEIQRTEQGDSAMYLCASSWEGSAGTQYFGPGTRLLVL.

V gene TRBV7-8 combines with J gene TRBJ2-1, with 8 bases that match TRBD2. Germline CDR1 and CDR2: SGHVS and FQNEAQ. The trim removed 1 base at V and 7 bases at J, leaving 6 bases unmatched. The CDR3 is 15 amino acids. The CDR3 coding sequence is TGTGCCAGCAGCTTAGGGGGGACTAGTATGAATGAGCAGTTCTTC. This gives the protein CASSLGGTSMNEQFF.

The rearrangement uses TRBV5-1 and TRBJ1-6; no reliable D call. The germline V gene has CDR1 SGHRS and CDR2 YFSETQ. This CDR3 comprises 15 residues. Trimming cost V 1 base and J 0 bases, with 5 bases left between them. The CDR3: CASSLLSSYNSPLHF. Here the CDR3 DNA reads TGCGCCAGCAGCTTGTTGAGCTCCTATAATTCACCCCTCCACTTT.

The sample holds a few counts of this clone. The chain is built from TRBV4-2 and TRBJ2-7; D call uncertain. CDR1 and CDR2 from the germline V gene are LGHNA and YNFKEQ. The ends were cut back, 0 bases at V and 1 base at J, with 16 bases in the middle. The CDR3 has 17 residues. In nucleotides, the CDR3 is TGTGCCAGCAGCCAAGATTCAAAGAGCCATCGATCCTACGAGCAGTACTTC. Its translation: CASSQDSKSHRSYEQYF.

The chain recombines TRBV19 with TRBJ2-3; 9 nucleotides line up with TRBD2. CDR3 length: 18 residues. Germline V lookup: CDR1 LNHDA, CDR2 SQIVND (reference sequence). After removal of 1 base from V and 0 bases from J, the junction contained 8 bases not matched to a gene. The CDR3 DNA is TGTGCCAGTAGTATAGGACTAGGCGGGAGGGCTAGCACAGATACGCAGTATTTT. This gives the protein CASSIGLGGRASTDTQYF.

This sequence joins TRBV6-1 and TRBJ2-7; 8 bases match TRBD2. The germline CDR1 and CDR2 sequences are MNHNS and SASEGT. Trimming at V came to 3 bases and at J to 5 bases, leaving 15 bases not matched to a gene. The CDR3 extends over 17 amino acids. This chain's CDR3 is CASSDVATGRARNEQYF. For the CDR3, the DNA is TGTGCCAGCAGTGATGTAGCCACCGGGAGGGCCAGGAACGAGCAGTACTTC.